The clone carrying this TCR beta chain was observed a handful of times. Some clones are missing from TCRdb's copy, which holds only in-frame ones; the method was immunoSEQ multiplex PCR. The data show some 300,000 clones, with around 92% seen just once and less than 3.5% held by the top ten. These data originate in a study of blood T cell repertoires in COVID-19. Germline V lookup: CDR1 SEHNR, CDR2 FQNEAQ (reference sequence). V was pared by 4 bases and J by 2 bases, with 15 bases between. This CDR3 contains 17 residues. The chain links TRBV7-9 to TRBJ2-6, with D unresolved. The sequenced sample was PBMCs or T cells enriched from blood (not recorded which). The clonotype originates from a woman between 45 and 60 years old who had been exposed to COVID-19. CDR3 region: CASSYEVAMAGANVLTF. DNA of the CDR3: TGTGCCAGCAGCTATGAGGTGGCCATGGCTGGGGCCAACGTCCTGACTTTC. Complete variable domain (other parts from reference TRBV7-9 and TRBJ2-6): DTGVSQNPRHKITKRGQNVTFRCDPISEHNRLYWYRQTLGQGPEFLTYFQNEAQLEKSRLLSDRFSAERPKGSFSTLEIQRTEQGDSAMYLCASSYEVAMAGANVLTFGAGSRLTVL.